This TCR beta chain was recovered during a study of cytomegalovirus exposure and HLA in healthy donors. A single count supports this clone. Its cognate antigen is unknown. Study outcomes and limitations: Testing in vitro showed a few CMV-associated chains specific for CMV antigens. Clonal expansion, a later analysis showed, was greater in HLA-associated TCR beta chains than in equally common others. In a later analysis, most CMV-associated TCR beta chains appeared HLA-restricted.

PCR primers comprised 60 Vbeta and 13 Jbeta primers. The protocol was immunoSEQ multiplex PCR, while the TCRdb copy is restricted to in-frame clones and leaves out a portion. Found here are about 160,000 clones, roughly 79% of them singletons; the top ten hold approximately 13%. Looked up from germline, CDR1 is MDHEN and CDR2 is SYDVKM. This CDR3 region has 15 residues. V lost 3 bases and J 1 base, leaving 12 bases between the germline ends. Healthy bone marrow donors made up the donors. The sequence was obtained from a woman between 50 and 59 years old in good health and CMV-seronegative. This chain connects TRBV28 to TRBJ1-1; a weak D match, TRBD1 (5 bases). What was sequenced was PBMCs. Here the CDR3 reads CASSLRGGPNTEAFF. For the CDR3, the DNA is TGTGCCAGCAGTTTGCGGGGGGGACCGAACACTGAAGCTTTCTTT.